This TCR beta chain comes out of a study of PD-1 blockade in mismatch repair-deficient tumors. The overall study: Patients had fewer than 15 mismatch repair-deficient cancer types and were previously treated and progressing. Study findings and constraints: Tumor-resident clones, often absent from pretreatment blood, expanded after pembrolizumab and then contracted.

V trimming: 0 bases; J trimming: 6 bases; junction bases outside the gene matches: 11. There are 17 residues in the CDR3. Germline CDR1 reads PRHDT; CDR2 reads FYEKMQ (reference sequence). With regard to this clone: Its antigen is unknown.

Only in-frame clones appear in the TCRdb table, and some are missing; sequencing was by immunoSEQ multiplex PCR. The table shows 100,000 or so clones, with 82% occurring only once. Every patient had mismatch repair deficiency by PCR or immunohistochemistry. TCR sequencing covered a few patients who responded to pembrolizumab. The sequence was collected from an adult with mismatch repair-deficient cancer. Sequenced material: peripheral blood, taken roughly 35 weeks after starting pembrolizumab. J is TRBJ2-3 and V is TRBV13; 8 bases fit TRBD1. For the CDR3, the DNA is TGTGCCAGCAGCTTAGGCCTAACAGGGGGAAAGGGGGATACGCAGTATTTT. Amino acids: CASSLGLTGGKGDTQYF.